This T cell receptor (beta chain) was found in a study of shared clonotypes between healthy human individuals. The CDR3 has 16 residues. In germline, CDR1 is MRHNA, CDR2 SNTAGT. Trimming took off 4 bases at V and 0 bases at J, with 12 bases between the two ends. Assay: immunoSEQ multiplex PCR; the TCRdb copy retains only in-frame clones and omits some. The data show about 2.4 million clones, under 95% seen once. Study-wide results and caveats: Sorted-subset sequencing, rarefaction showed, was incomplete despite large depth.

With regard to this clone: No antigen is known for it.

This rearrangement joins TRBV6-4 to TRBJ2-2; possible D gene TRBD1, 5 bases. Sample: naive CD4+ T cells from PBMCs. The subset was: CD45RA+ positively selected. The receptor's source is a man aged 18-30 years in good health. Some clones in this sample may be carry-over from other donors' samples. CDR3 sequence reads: CASSVSPGTNTGELFF. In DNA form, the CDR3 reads TGTGCCAGCAGTGTATCCCCAGGGACGAACACCGGGGAGCTGTTTTTT.